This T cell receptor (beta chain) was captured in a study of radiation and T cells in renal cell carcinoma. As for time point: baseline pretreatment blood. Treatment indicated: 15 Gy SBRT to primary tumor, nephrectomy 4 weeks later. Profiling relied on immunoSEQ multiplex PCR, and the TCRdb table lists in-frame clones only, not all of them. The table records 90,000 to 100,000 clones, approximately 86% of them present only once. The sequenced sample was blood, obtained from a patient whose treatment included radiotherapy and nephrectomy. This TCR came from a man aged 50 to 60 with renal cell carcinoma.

CDR3 coding DNA: TGTGCCAGTAGCCTCGAGATGACTAGCGGGAGTCCCACAGATACGCAGTATTTT. Translation gives CASSLEMTSGSPTDTQYF. The chain couples TRBV19 to TRBJ2-3; 12 nucleotides align to TRBD2. The CDR3 spans 18 residues. The germline gives CDR1 LNHDA, CDR2 SQIVND (reference sequence). V was clipped by 6 bases and J by 2 bases; unmatched bases: 12.